The rows below give T cell receptor beta chains drawn from one sample of a study of OX40 agonist ivuxolimab in advanced cancers. The repertoire was sequenced with immunoSEQ multiplex PCR; TCRdb's copy has only in-frame clones and lacks some. The data show about 66,000 clones, with 80% to 90% seen just once and roughly an eighth held by the top ten. The sequenced sample was CD4+ or CD8+ T cells sorted from blood, obtained in a trial of the OX40 agonist ivuxolimab. The receptor source for this set is an adult with an advanced solid tumor such as melanoma, head and neck, liver or kidney cancer. Each CDR3 is given with its conserved first and last residue. D genes are given only for firm matches. Rows may omit the clone size; those that give it use once, few, many or a size class.

d_call: TRBD1
j_call: TRBJ2-1
clone_size: NA
v_call: TRBV5-6
cdr3_nt: TGTGCCAGCAGTGAAGCCGGGACAGGAGTCTACAATGAGCAGTTCTTC
cdr3_aa: CASSEAGTGVYNEQFF

d_call: NA
j_call: TRBJ1-1
clone_size: NA
v_call: TRBV13
cdr3_nt: TGTGCCAGCAGCCCTCGGAGCGAGGTGAACACTGAAGCTTTCTTT
cdr3_aa: CASSPRSEVNTEAFF

d_call: NA
j_call: TRBJ1-1
clone_size: NA
v_call: TRBV5-1
cdr3_nt: TGCGCCAGCAGCTTCAGGGGTGGCGGGAACACTGAAGCTTTCTTT
cdr3_aa: CASSFRGGGNTEAFF

d_call: NA
j_call: TRBJ2-7
clone_size: NA
v_call: TRBV7-8
cdr3_nt: TGTGCCAGCAGCCGATTCTTGGGCGACGAGCAGTACTTC
cdr3_aa: CASSRFLGDEQYF

d_call: TRBD1
j_call: TRBJ2-1
clone_size: NA
v_call: TRBV11-2
cdr3_nt: TGTGCCAGCAGCTTATCCCGGACAGGGGGCAGCAATGAGCAGTTCTTC
cdr3_aa: CASSLSRTGGSNEQFF

d_call: NA
j_call: TRBJ1-2
clone_size: once
v_call: TRBV30
cdr3_nt: TGTGCCTGGAGTGTGGCGGAGTCCTATGGCTACACCTTC
cdr3_aa: CAWSVAESYGYTF

d_call: TRBD1
j_call: TRBJ2-2
clone_size: NA
v_call: TRBV6-5
cdr3_nt: TGTGCCAGCAGTTATCGAACAGGGGCCACCGGGGAGCTGTTTTTT
cdr3_aa: CASSYRTGATGELFF

d_call: NA
j_call: TRBJ2-1
clone_size: NA
v_call: TRBV11-2
cdr3_nt: TGTGCCAGCAGCTCGGGTGGGGCGGCCTACTACAATGAGCAGTTCTTC
cdr3_aa: CASSSGGAAYYNEQFF

d_call: NA
j_call: TRBJ1-3
clone_size: once
v_call: TRBV6-6
cdr3_nt: TGTGCCAGCAGTTACTCGTTCTTCTCTGGAAACACCATATATTTT
cdr3_aa: CASSYSFFSGNTIYF

d_call: NA
j_call: TRBJ1-1
clone_size: NA
v_call: TRBV9
cdr3_nt: TGTGCCAGCAGCGTAGAGGGCAGGTCCATCACTGAAGCTTTCTTT
cdr3_aa: CASSVEGRSITEAFF

d_call: NA
j_call: TRBJ2-3
clone_size: NA
v_call: TRBV27
cdr3_nt: TGTGCCAGCAGTTTCTTGGATACGCAGTATTTT
cdr3_aa: CASSFLDTQYF

d_call: NA
j_call: TRBJ1-1
clone_size: NA
v_call: TRBV27
cdr3_nt: TGTGCCAGCAGTTTAACAACAGGGAGGACTGAAGCTTTCTTT
cdr3_aa: CASSLTTGRTEAFF

d_call: NA
j_call: TRBJ1-5
clone_size: NA
v_call: TRBV7-9
cdr3_nt: TGTGCCAGCAGCTTAGGATTTGGGGGGCATCAGCCCCAGCATTTT
cdr3_aa: CASSLGFGGHQPQHF

d_call: TRBD2
j_call: TRBJ2-7
clone_size: NA
v_call: TRBV19
cdr3_nt: TGTGCCAGTAGTCCGATCGGGGGACTAGCGATAGACGAGCAGTACTTC
cdr3_aa: CASSPIGGLAIDEQYF

d_call: NA
j_call: TRBJ2-7
clone_size: NA
v_call: TRBV4-1
cdr3_nt: TGCGCCAGCAGCCAAGAACCTGGGGTTGAGTACGAGCAGTACTTC
cdr3_aa: CASSQEPGVEYEQYF

d_call: NA
j_call: TRBJ2-4
clone_size: few
v_call: TRBV6-1
cdr3_nt: TGTGCCAGCAGTGAAGCGTTCTTCGGCGGCCCGCTTCTCCGGAACATTCAGTACTTC
cdr3_aa: CASSEAFFGGPLLRNIQYF

d_call: NA
j_call: TRBJ1-2
clone_size: NA
v_call: TRBV7-9
cdr3_nt: TGTGCCAGCAGCTTAGTAGGCGAGATCTATGGCTACACCTTC
cdr3_aa: CASSLVGEIYGYTF

d_call: NA
j_call: TRBJ2-4
clone_size: NA
v_call: TRBV7-9
cdr3_nt: TGTGCCAGCAGCTTGGAATTCCTCGGGGCCGAAAACATTCAGTACTTC
cdr3_aa: CASSLEFLGAENIQYF

d_call: NA
j_call: TRBJ2-1
clone_size: NA
v_call: TRBV7-8
cdr3_nt: TGTGCCAGCAGCTTAATCCCCCAACTAGCTACTGAGCAGTTCTTC
cdr3_aa: CASSLIPQLATEQFF

d_call: TRBD1
j_call: TRBJ2-7
clone_size: NA
v_call: TRBV7-9
cdr3_nt: TGTGCCAGCAGCGGGCAGACAGGGGCGACCTACGAGCAGTACTTC
cdr3_aa: CASSGQTGATYEQYF

d_call: NA
j_call: TRBJ2-2
clone_size: NA
v_call: TRBV6-1
cdr3_nt: TGTGCCAGCAGTCATAGCGGGAACACCGGGGAGCTGTTTTTT
cdr3_aa: CASSHSGNTGELFF

d_call: NA
j_call: TRBJ2-5
clone_size: NA
v_call: TRBV15
cdr3_nt: TGTGCCACCAGCAGGATAGGGATCACTAGGGACGGGGAGACCCAGTACTTC
cdr3_aa: CATSRIGITRDGETQYF

d_call: TRBD2
j_call: TRBJ2-7
clone_size: NA
v_call: TRBV19
cdr3_nt: TGTGCCAGTAGTATAAGTCTAGCGGTCTACTACGAGCAGTACTTC
cdr3_aa: CASSISLAVYYEQYF

d_call: NA
j_call: TRBJ1-1
clone_size: NA
v_call: TRBV5-4
cdr3_nt: TGTGCCAGCAGCTTCCCAGGCACGCACACTGAAGCTTTCTTT
cdr3_aa: CASSFPGTHTEAFF

d_call: TRBD1
j_call: TRBJ2-2
clone_size: once
v_call: TRBV6-4
cdr3_nt: TGTGCCAGCAGTGAACAGGGGCACACCGGGGAGCTGTTTTTT
cdr3_aa: CASSEQGHTGELFF

d_call: TRBD1
j_call: TRBJ2-1
clone_size: NA
v_call: TRBV5-6
cdr3_nt: TGTGCCAGCAGCTTGGGGGGACAGTTCCTTTCCTATAATGAGCAGTTCTTC
cdr3_aa: CASSLGGQFLSYNEQFF

d_call: NA
j_call: TRBJ2-7
clone_size: NA
v_call: TRBV5-4
cdr3_nt: TGTGCCAGCAGCGTCGGGACCCTCTACGAGCAGTACTTC
cdr3_aa: CASSVGTLYEQYF

d_call: NA
j_call: TRBJ2-1
clone_size: NA
v_call: TRBV11-2
cdr3_nt: TGTGCCAGCAGCTTCTTGAGTACCGATGAGCAGTTCTTC
cdr3_aa: CASSFLSTDEQFF

d_call: NA
j_call: TRBJ2-3
clone_size: NA
v_call: TRBV13
cdr3_nt: TGTGCCAGCAGCTTTCCCCTTGAGTTT
cdr3_aa: CASSFPLEF

d_call: NA
j_call: TRBJ2-7
clone_size: NA
v_call: TRBV5-4
cdr3_nt: TGTGCCAGCAGCGACCAATTCTACGAGCAGTACTTC
cdr3_aa: CASSDQFYEQYF

d_call: TRBD1
j_call: TRBJ2-7
clone_size: NA
v_call: TRBV10-1
cdr3_nt: TGCGCCAGCAGCCTGGGACAGGGCTACGAGCAGTACTTC
cdr3_aa: CASSLGQGYEQYF

d_call: NA
j_call: TRBJ2-3
clone_size: NA
v_call: TRBV7-9
cdr3_nt: TGTGCCAGCAGCTTGACAGGAGATACGCAGTATTTT
cdr3_aa: CASSLTGDTQYF

d_call: TRBD2
j_call: TRBJ2-7
clone_size: NA
v_call: TRBV7-2
cdr3_nt: TGTGCCAGCAGTCTGAGCGGGAGCGGTTACGAGCAGTACTTC
cdr3_aa: CASSLSGSGYEQYF

d_call: NA
j_call: TRBJ2-1
clone_size: NA
v_call: TRBV7-8
cdr3_nt: TGTGCCAGCAGCTTAGCTAGCGGCCATCACAATGAGCAGTTCTTC
cdr3_aa: CASSLASGHHNEQFF

d_call: NA
j_call: TRBJ1-2
clone_size: few
v_call: TRBV2
cdr3_nt: TGTGCCAGCAAAGGGGGGGCCTATGGCTACACCTTC
cdr3_aa: CASKGGAYGYTF

d_call: TRBD2
j_call: TRBJ2-1
clone_size: NA
v_call: TRBV9
cdr3_nt: TGTGCCAGCAGCGGGGGGCTAGCGGGCGACTCCTACAATGAGCAGTTCTTC
cdr3_aa: CASSGGLAGDSYNEQFF

d_call: TRBD2
j_call: TRBJ2-1
clone_size: NA
v_call: TRBV5-8
cdr3_nt: TGTGCCAGCAGCCCTGGGACTAGCGGGAGCAACGAGCAGTTCTTC
cdr3_aa: CASSPGTSGSNEQFF

d_call: TRBD2
j_call: TRBJ2-1
clone_size: NA
v_call: TRBV6-5
cdr3_nt: TGTGCCAGCAGTTACCCGGGACTAGCGGGGAACAATGAGCAGTTCTTC
cdr3_aa: CASSYPGLAGNNEQFF

d_call: TRBD1
j_call: TRBJ1-4
clone_size: NA
v_call: TRBV28
cdr3_nt: TGTGCCAGCAACTTCCGGGACAGGGTTGAAAAACTGTTTTTT
cdr3_aa: CASNFRDRVEKLFF

d_call: NA
j_call: TRBJ1-1
clone_size: NA
v_call: TRBV10-2
cdr3_nt: TGCGCCAGCAGTGTACAGGGTGTGAACACTGAAGCTTTCTTT
cdr3_aa: CASSVQGVNTEAFF

d_call: TRBD2
j_call: TRBJ2-1
clone_size: NA
v_call: TRBV28
cdr3_nt: TGTGCCAGTATAGCGGGAGGTGACATAAATGAGCAGTTCTTC
cdr3_aa: CASIAGGDINEQFF

d_call: NA
j_call: TRBJ1-2
clone_size: NA
v_call: TRBV2
cdr3_nt: TGTGCCAGCACCGGTGGACGGACCTATGGCTACACCTTC
cdr3_aa: CASTGGRTYGYTF

d_call: NA
j_call: TRBJ2-5
clone_size: NA
v_call: TRBV18
cdr3_nt: TGTGCCAGCTCACCCCCGACAGGTGACTTTATTGGGACCCAGTACTTC
cdr3_aa: CASSPPTGDFIGTQYF

d_call: TRBD1
j_call: TRBJ2-7
clone_size: NA
v_call: TRBV5-1
cdr3_nt: TGCGCCAGCAGCCCCCGGGACAGGGGTTCCTACGAGCAGTACTTC
cdr3_aa: CASSPRDRGSYEQYF

d_call: NA
j_call: TRBJ1-5
clone_size: NA
v_call: TRBV18
cdr3_nt: TGTGCCAGCTCACCAGCTTGGGAGAGCAATCAGCCCCAGCATTTT
cdr3_aa: CASSPAWESNQPQHF

d_call: NA
j_call: TRBJ2-6
clone_size: NA
v_call: TRBV27
cdr3_nt: TGTGCCAGCAGTCCGGACAGCCCTGTCGTCTCTGGGGCCAACGTCCTGACTTTC
cdr3_aa: CASSPDSPVVSGANVLTF

d_call: TRBD2
j_call: TRBJ2-2
clone_size: once
v_call: TRBV5-5
cdr3_nt: TGTGCCAGCAGCTTACCTAGCGGGGTTAACACCGGGGAGCTGTTTTTT
cdr3_aa: CASSLPSGVNTGELFF

d_call: TRBD1
j_call: TRBJ1-5
clone_size: NA
v_call: TRBV5-1
cdr3_nt: TGCGCCAGTGTCGGGGGACAGGGCCCTCTACGTAATAGCAATCAGCCCCAGCATTTT
cdr3_aa: CASVGGQGPLRNSNQPQHF

d_call: NA
j_call: TRBJ2-7
clone_size: NA
v_call: TRBV11-2
cdr3_nt: TGTGCCAGCAGCTTAAGGGGGGCCTACGAGCAGTACTTC
cdr3_aa: CASSLRGAYEQYF

d_call: NA
j_call: TRBJ2-5
clone_size: NA
v_call: TRBV19
cdr3_nt: TGTGCCAGTAGTATTGACACAGAAGAGACCCAGTACTTC
cdr3_aa: CASSIDTEETQYF

d_call: NA
j_call: TRBJ1-3
clone_size: few
v_call: TRBV25-1
cdr3_nt: TGTGCCAGCAGTGATAACGGGGACACCATATATTTT
cdr3_aa: CASSDNGDTIYF

d_call: NA
j_call: TRBJ2-7
clone_size: NA
v_call: TRBV15
cdr3_nt: TGTGCCACCAGCCCGGGGTCCTCCTACGAGCAGTACTTC
cdr3_aa: CATSPGSSYEQYF

d_call: NA
j_call: TRBJ2-7
clone_size: NA
v_call: TRBV27
cdr3_nt: TGTGCCAGCAGTCCTCAACTTTACGAGCAGTACTTC
cdr3_aa: CASSPQLYEQYF

d_call: TRBD1
j_call: TRBJ2-7
clone_size: once
v_call: TRBV27
cdr3_nt: TGTGCCAGCAGTTTTAACCGGGACAGGGGGCTCTACGAGCAGTACTTC
cdr3_aa: CASSFNRDRGLYEQYF

d_call: NA
j_call: TRBJ2-4
clone_size: once
v_call: TRBV29-1
cdr3_nt: TGCAGCGTTGAGGTGGCACGTCCTTGGGCCAAAAACATTCAGTACTTC
cdr3_aa: CSVEVARPWAKNIQYF